Below, 8 T cell receptor beta chains from the same sample are listed, as sequenced in a study of blood T cell repertoires in COVID-19. Repertoires were generated with immunoSEQ multiplex PCR, while TCRdb's copy carries only in-frame clones and drops some. The sample holds fewer than 250,000 clones, about 90% seen once. The sequencing sample was made of peripheral blood. Receptors were obtained from a woman aged 60-75 years with acute or convalescent COVID-19.

V and J are TRBV5-6 and TRBJ1-6; TRBD1 matches 8 bases. The CDR3 is 14 residues long. Germline CDR1 and CDR2: SGHDT and YYEEEE. The trim removed 4 bases at V and 9 bases at J, leaving 6 bases unmatched. CDR3 residues: CASSRGQGGSPLHF. CDR3 nucleotides: TGTGCCAGCAGCCGCGGACAGGGTGGTTCACCCCTCCACTTT.

This clone was observed once. V usage is TRBV5-4 and J usage is TRBJ1-1; possible D gene TRBD1, 6 bases. CDR3 length equals 15 residues. Germline-derived CDR1 and CDR2 are SGHNT and YYREEE (reference sequence). V lost 4 bases and J lost 1, with 14 bases in between. The CDR3 region is CASSPTRGRNTEAFF. CDR3 in DNA: TGTGCCAGCAGCCCTACGAGGGGGAGGAACACTGAAGCTTTCTTT.

The CDR3 loop reads CATSDRPDRGIYGYTF. The CDR3 DNA is TGTGCCACCAGTGATCGCCCGGACAGGGGAATTTATGGCTACACCTTC. This chain uses TRBV24-1 with TRBJ1-2, with TRBD1 matching over 9 bases. V lost 3 bases and J lost 5; bases outside the gene matches: 9. CDR3 length: 16 amino acids. Germline CDR1 KGHDR, CDR2 SFDVKD.

V usage is TRBV10-3 and J usage is TRBJ1-2; D remains ambiguous. The CDR3 runs to 14 residues. CDR1 and CDR2 (germline): ENHRY, SYGVKD. The V gene lost 0 bases and the J gene lost 6 bases, with 11 bases spanning the gap. CDR3 bases: TGTGCCATCAGTGAGTCGAGACTCTCAGATGGCTACACCTTC. Translating gives CAISESRLSDGYTF.

This clone was seen a single time. This rearrangement joins TRBV28 to TRBJ1-4; TRBD1 is a possible D gene (6 bases). V was shortened by 9 bases and J by 3 bases, with 11 bases between the two germline ends. Germline V gene data show CDR1 as MDHEN and CDR2 as SYDVKM. The CDR3 sequence is 13 residues long. The CDR3 DNA is TGTGCCAGTAGACAGGCCGCTAATGAAAAACTGTTTTTT. Its translation: CASRQAANEKLFF.

The chain employs TRBV18 and TRBJ1-5; 8 bases are a match to TRBD1. The CDR3 extends over 14 amino acids. J gave up 5 bases and V 6 bases, and 6 bases lay outside the gene matches. CDR1 KGHSH and CDR2 LQKENI come from the germline V gene. CDR3 DNA: TGTGCCAGCTCGGAGACAGGGGTCGATCAGCCCCAGCATTTT. Translated: CASSETGVDQPQHF.

The V gene is TRBV28, the J gene TRBJ1-3, with D possibly TRBD1 on 5 matching bases. The V end lost 4 bases, the J end lost 2 bases, and 12 bases lay between the germline ends. Germline V lookup: CDR1 MDHEN, CDR2 SYDVKM. The CDR3 sequence is 15 residues long. The CDR3 region is CASSSQGGPGNTIYF. In DNA, the CDR3 is TGTGCCAGCAGTTCCCAGGGCGGTCCTGGAAACACCATATATTTT.

The V gene is TRBV18, the J gene TRBJ2-7; TRBD2 matches 8 bases. The germline CDR1 and CDR2 sequences are KGHSH and LQKENI. Trimming at V came to 5 bases and at J to 2 bases, leaving 8 bases not matched to a gene. This CDR3 is built from 15 residues. In nucleotides, the CDR3 is TGTGCCAGCTCATCAGCGGGAGACGCAACCTACGAGCAGTACTTC. Its protein product is CASSSAGDATYEQYF.